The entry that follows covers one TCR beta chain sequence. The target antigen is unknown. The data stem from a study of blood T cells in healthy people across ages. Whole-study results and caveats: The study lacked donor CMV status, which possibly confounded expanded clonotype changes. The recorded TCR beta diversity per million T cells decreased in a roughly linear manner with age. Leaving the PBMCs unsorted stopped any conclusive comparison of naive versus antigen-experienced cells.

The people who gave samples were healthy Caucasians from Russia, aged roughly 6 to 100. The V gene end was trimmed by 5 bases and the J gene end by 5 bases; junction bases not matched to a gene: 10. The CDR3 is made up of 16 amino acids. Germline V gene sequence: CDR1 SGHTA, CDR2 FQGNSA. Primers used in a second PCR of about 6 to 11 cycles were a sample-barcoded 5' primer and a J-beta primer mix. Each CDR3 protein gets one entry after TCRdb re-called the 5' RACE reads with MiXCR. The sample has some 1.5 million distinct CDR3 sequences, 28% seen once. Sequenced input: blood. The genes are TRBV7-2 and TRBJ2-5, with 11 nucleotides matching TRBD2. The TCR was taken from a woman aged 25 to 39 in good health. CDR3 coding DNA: TGTGCCAGCAGCACATCACTAGCGGGAGTAAGGGAGACCCAGTACTTC. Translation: CASSTSLAGVRETQYF.